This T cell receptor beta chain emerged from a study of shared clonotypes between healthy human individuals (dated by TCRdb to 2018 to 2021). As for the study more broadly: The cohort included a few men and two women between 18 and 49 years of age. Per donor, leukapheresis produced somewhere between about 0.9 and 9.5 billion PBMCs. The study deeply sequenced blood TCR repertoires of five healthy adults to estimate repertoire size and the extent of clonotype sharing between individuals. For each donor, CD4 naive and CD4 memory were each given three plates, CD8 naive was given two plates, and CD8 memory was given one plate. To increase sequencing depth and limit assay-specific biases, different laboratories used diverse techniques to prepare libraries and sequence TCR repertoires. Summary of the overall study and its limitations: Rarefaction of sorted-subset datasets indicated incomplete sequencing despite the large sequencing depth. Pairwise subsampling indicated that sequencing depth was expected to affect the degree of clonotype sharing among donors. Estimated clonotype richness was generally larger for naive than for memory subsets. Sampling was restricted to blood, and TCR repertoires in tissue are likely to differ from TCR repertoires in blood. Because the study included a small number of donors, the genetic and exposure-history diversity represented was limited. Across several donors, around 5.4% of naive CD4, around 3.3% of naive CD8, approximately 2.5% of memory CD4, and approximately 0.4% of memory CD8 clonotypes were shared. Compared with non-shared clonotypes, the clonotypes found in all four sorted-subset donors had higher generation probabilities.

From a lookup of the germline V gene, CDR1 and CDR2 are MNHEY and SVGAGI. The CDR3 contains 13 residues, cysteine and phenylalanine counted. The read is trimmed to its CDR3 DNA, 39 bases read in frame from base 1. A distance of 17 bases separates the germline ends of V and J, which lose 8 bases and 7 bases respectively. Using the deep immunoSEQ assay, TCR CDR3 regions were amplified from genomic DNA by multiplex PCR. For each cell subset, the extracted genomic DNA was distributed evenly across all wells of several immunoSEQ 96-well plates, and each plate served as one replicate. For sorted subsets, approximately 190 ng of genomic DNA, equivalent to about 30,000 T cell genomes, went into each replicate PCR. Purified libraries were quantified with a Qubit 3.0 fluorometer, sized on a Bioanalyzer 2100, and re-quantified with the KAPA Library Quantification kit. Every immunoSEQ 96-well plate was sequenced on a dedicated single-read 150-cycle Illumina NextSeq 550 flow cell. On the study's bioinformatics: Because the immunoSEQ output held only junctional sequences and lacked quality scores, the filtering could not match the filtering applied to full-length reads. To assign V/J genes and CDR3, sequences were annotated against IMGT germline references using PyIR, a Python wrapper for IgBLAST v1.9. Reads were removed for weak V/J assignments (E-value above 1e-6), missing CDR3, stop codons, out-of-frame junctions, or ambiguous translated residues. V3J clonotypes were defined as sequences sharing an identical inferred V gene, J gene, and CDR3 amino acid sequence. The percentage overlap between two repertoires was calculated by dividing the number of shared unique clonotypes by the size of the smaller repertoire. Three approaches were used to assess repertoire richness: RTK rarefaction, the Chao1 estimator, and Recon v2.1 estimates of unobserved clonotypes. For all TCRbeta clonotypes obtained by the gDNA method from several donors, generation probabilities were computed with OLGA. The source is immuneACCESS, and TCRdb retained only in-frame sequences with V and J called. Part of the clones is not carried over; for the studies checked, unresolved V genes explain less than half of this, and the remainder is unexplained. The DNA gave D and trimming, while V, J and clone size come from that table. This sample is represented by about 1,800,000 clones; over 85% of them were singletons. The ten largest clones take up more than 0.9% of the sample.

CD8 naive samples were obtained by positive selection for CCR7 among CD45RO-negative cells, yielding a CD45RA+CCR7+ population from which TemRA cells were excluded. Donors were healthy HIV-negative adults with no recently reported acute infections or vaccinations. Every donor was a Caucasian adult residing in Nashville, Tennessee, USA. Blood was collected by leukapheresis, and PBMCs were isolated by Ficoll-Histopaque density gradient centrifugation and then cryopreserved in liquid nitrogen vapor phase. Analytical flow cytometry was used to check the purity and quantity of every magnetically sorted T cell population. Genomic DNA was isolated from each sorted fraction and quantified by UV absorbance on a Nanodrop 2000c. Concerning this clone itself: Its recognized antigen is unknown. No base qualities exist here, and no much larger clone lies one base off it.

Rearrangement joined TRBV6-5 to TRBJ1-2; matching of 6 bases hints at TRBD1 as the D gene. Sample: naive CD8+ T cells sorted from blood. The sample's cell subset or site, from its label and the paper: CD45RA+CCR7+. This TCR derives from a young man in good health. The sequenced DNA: TGTGCCAGCGAGGCTATAGGAGGGGGTGGCTACACCTTC. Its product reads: CASEAIGGGGYTF.